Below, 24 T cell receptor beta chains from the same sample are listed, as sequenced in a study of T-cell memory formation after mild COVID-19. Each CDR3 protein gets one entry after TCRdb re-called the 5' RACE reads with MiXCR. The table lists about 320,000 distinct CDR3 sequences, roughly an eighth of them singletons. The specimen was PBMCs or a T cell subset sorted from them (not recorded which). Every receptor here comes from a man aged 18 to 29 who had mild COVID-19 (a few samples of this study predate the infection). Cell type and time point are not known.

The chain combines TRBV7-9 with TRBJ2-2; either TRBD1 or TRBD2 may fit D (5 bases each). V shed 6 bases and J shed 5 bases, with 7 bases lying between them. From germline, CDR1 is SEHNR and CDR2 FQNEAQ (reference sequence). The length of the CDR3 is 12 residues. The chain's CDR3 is CASRGETGELFF. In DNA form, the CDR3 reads TGTGCCAGCAGAGGGGAGACCGGGGAGCTGTTTTTT.

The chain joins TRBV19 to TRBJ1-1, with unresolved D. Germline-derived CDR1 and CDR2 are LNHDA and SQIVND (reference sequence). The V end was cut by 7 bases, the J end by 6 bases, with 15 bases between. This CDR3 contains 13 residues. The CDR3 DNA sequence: TGTGCCAGTATGGGAATCGGAAACGCTGAAGCTTTCTTT. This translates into CASMGIGNAEAFF.

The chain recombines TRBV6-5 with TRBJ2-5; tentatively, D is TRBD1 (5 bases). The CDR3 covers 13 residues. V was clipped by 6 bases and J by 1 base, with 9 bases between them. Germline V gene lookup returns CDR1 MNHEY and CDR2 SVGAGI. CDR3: CASRRQPQETQYF. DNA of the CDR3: TGTGCCAGCAGGCGACAGCCCCAAGAGACCCAGTACTTC.

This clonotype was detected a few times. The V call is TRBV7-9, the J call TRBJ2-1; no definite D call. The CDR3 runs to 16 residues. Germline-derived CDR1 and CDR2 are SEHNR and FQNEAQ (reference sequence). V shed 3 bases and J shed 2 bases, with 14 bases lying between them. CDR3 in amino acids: CASSFTRGSTYNEQFF. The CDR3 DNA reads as TGTGCCAGCAGCTTTACTCGTGGGTCGACCTACAATGAGCAGTTCTTC.

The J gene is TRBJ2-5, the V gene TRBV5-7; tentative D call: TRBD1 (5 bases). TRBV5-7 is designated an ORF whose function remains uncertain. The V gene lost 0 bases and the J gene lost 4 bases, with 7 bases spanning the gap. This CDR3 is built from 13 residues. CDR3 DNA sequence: TGTGCCAGCAGCTTGGTTACAGGAGAGACCCAGTACTTC. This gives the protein CASSLVTGETQYF.

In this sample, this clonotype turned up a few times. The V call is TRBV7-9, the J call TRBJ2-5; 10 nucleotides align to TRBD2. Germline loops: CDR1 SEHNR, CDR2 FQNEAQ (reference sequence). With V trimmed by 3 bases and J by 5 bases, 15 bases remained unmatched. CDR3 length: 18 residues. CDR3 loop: CASSFIAELAGRRETQYF. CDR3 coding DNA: TGTGCCAGCAGCTTTATCGCGGAACTAGCGGGGCGGAGGGAGACCCAGTACTTC.

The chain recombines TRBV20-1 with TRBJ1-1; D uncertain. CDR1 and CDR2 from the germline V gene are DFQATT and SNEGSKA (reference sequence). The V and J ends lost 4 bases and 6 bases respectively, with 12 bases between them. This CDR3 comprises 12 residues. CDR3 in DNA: TGCAGTGCTATCGAGGGAGGACCTGAAGCTTTCTTT. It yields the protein CSAIEGGPEAFF.

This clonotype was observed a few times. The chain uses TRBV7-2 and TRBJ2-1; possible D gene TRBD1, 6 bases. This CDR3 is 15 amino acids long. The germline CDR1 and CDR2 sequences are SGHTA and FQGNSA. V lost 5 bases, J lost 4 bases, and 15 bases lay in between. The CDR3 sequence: CASSKGVDRYNEQFF. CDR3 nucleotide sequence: TGTGCCAGCAGCAAGGGGGTAGACAGGTACAATGAGCAGTTCTTC.

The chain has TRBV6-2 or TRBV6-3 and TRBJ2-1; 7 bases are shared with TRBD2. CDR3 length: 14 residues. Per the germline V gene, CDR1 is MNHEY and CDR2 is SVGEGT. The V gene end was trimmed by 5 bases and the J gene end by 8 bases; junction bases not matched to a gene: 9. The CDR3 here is CASSRDYQGDEQFF. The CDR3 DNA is TGTGCCAGCAGTAGGGACTATCAAGGGGATGAGCAGTTCTTC.

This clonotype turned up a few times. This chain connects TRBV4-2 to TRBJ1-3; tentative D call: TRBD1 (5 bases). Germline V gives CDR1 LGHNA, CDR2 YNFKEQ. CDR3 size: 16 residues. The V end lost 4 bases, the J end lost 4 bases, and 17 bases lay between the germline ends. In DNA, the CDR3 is TGTGCCAGCAGCCTACGTATGTGGGACGGAGGAAACACCATATATTTT. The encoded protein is CASSLRMWDGGNTIYF.

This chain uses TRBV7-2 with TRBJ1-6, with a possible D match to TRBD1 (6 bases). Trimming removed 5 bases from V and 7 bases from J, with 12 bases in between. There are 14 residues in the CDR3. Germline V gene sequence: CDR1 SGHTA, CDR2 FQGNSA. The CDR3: CASSAGQENSPLHF. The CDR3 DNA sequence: TGTGCCAGCAGCGCGGGACAAGAGAATTCACCCCTCCACTTT.

CDR3 in amino acids: CASSDSTGGGELFF. In nucleotides, the CDR3 is TGTGCCAGCAGTGACTCGACAGGGGGCGGGGAGCTGTTTTTT. The J gene is TRBJ2-2, the V gene TRBV6-4; 9 bases are shared with TRBD1. The germline CDR1 and CDR2 sequences are MRHNA and SNTAGT. The J segment lost 7 bases and the V segment lost 0 bases, leaving 0 bases of the junction unmatched. This CDR3 is built from 14 residues.

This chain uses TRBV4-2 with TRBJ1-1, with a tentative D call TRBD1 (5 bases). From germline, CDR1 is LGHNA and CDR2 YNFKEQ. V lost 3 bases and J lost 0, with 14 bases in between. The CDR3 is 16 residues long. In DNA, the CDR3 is TGTGCCAGCAGCCAGGCAGGGAACGAAATGAACACTGAAGCTTTCTTT. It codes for CASSQAGNEMNTEAFF.

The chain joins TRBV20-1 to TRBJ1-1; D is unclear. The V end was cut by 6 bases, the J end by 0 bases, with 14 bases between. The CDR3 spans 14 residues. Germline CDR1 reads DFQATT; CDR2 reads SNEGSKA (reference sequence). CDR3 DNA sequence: TGCAGTGCGCGTGCGGGCCAATTGAACACTGAAGCTTTCTTT. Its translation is CSARAGQLNTEAFF.

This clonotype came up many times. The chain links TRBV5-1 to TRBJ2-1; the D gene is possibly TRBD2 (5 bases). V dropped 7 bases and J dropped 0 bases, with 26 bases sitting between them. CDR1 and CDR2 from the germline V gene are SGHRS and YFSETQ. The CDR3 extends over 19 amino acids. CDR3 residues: CASCPGKEFNFFSYNEQFF. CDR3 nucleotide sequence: TGCGCCAGCTGCCCCGGGAAGGAGTTTAATTTTTTCTCCTACAATGAGCAGTTCTTC. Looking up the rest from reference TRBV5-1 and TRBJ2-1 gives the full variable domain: KAGVTQTPRYLIKTRGQQVTLSCSPISGHRSVSWYQQTPGQGLQFLFEYFSETQRNKGNFPGRFSGRQFSNSRSEMNVSTLELGDSALYLCASCPGKEFNFFSYNEQFFGPGTRLTVL.

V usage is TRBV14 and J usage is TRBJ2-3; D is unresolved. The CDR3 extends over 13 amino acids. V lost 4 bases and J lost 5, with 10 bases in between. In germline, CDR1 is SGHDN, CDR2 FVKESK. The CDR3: CASSPQPGDTQYF. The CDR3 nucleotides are TGTGCCAGCAGCCCCCAACCCGGAGATACGCAGTATTTT.

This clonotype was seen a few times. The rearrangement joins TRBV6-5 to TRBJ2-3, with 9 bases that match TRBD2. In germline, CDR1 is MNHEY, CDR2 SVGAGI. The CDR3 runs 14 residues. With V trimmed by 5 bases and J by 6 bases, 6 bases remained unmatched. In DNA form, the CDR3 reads TGTGCCAGCAGTAGCGGGGGGTTCAGGGATACGCAGTATTTT. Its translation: CASSSGGFRDTQYF.

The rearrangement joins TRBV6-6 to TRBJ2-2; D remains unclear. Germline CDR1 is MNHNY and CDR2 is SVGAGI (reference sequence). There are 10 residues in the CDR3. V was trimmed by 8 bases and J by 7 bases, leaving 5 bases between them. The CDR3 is CASLDGELFF. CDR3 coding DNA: TGTGCCAGCCTCGACGGGGAGCTGTTTTTT.

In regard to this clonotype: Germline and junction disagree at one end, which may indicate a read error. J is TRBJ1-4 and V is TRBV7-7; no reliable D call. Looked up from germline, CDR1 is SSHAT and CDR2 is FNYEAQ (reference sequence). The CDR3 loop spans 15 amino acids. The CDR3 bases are TGTGCTAGCAGCTACTACCTCCGGTGGGATGAAAAACTGTTTTTT. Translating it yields CASSYYLRWDEKLFF. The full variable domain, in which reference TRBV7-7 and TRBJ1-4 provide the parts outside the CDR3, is GAGVSQSPRYKVTKRGQDVTLRCDPISSHATLYWYQQALGQGPEFLTYFNYEAQPDKSGLPSDRFSAERPEGSISTLTIQRTEQRDSAMYRCASSYYLRWDEKLFFGSGTQLSVL.

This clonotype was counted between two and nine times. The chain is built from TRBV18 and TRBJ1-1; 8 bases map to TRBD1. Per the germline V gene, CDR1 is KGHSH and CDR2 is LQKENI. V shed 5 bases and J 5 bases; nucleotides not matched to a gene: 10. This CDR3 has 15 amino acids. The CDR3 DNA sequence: TGTGCCAGCTCATCCCCAGGGGGCAGGGAAACTGAAGCTTTCTTT. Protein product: CASSSPGGRETEAFF. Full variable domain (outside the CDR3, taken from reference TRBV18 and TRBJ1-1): NAGVMQNPRHLVRRRGQEARLRCSPMKGHSHVYWYRQLPEEGLKFMVYLQKENIIDESGMPKERFSAEFPKEGPSILRIQQVVRGDSAAYFCASSSPGGRETEAFFGQGTRLTVV.

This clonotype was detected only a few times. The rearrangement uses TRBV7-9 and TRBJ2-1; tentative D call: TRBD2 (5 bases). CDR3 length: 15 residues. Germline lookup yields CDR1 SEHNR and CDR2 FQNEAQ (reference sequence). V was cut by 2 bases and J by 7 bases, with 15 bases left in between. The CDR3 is CASSLSSAGGNEQFF. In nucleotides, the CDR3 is TGTGCCAGCAGCTTAAGCTCGGCCGGCGGGAATGAGCAGTTCTTC.

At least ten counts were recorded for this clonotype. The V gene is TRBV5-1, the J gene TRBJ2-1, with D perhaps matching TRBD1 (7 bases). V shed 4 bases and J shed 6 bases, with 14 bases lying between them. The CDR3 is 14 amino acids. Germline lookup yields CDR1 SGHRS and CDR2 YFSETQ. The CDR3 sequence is CASSRQGDFNEQFF. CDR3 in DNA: TGCGCCAGCAGCAGGCAGGGGGACTTCAATGAGCAGTTCTTC.

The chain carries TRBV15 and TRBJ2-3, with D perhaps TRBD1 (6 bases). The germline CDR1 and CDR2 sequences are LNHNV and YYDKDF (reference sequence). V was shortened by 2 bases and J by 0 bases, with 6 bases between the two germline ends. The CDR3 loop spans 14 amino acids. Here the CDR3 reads CATSRQGSTDTQYF. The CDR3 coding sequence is TGTGCCACCAGCAGACAGGGGAGCACAGATACGCAGTATTTT.

CDR3 protein: CASSLGGAAKYNEQFF. In DNA, the CDR3 is TGTGCCAGCAGTTTAGGAGGTGCGGCCAAATACAATGAGCAGTTCTTC. The chain couples TRBV12-3 or TRBV12-4 to TRBJ2-1; D not resolved. V was shortened by 1 base and J by 4 bases, with 14 bases between the two germline ends. The CDR3 spans 16 residues.